This TCR beta chain was documented in a study of blood T cell repertoires in COVID-19 (dated by TCRdb to 2019 to 2021). In the study overall: Collaborator samples came from the United States, Italy and Spain and covered acute and convalescent phases of COVID-19. The dataset comprised deeply sampled blood TCRbeta repertoires from subjects exposed to, actively infected with, or recovered from COVID-19. HLA class I and class II types, where available, came from metadata supplied by the sample provider rather than from assay-based typing. The material from the prospective study consisted of cDNA or gDNA derived from T cells, B-cell-depleted T cells, or PBMCs. The repertoires were made available in a free public database intended to serve as a resource for research on the immune response to SARS-CoV-2. The sample metadata nearly always contained a de-identified subject ID, COVID-19 status, age in years and sex. Samples were obtained from the ongoing ImmuneRACE study (first 160 participants) and from 1,000 to 1,500 subjects provided by 6 global collaborators.

V is reduced by 3 bases and J by 8 bases, leaving a spacing of 19 bases between them. CDR1 and CDR2 are read off the germline V gene (reference sequence) as LGHDT and YNNKEL. The CDR3 goes from the cysteine to the phenylalanine over 15 residues. Of all the DNA, just the CDR3 is kept, 45 bases in frame from base 1. In the prospective study, participants were about 18 to 89 years old, resided in about two dozen geographic areas of the United States, and were enrolled through a virtual design. In the prospective study, participants were assigned to cohorts based on the clinical history participants reported in a screening survey and a study questionnaire. For ImmuneRACE Cohort 3, a participant was defined as recovered based on two consecutive negative NP/OP PCR tests, clearance by a healthcare professional, or resolution of symptoms. Each participant in the prospective study had whole blood, serum and a nasopharyngeal or oropharyngeal swab collected by mobile phlebotomists. Additional blood draws and questionnaires over an approximately two-month period could optionally be provided by prospective study participants. Before DNA extraction, prospective study blood samples were shipped either frozen or at room temperature.

Results and caveats for the whole study, not just this receptor: How much clinical and demographic metadata was included differed by source and by participant, and the metadata was provided uncurated.

TCRbeta CDR3 regions were amplified from genomic DNA by means of the immunoSEQ Assay, a bias-controlled multiplex PCR. Under the source paper's analysis protocol: Nucleated cell counts per sample were estimated from amplification of reference gene primers within the assay. To quantify the absolute abundance of each unique TCRbeta CDR3 rearrangement, sequence reads were collapsed and filtered. For each sample, productive Simpson clonality was calculated as the square root of Simpson's diversity index across productive rearrangements. This immuneACCESS table, as held by TCRdb, lists in-frame sequences with V and J called but not all clones. Of the missing ones, under half trace to an unresolved V gene in checked studies; the others have no known cause. V and J calls and clone size are given by that table; D and trimming were obtained from the DNA. The sample yields approximately 180,000 clones; more than 75% were counted once. Together, the top ten hold 17% of the sample.

With respect to this clone: This clone's antigen is unknown. Base qualities are not recorded, but no much larger clone differs from it by a single base.

The rearrangement joined TRBV3-1 (or the pseudogene TRBV3-2) to TRBJ1-2; a tentative D call is TRBD1 (5 bases match). The origin of this receptor is a woman aged 45-60 years who had recovered from COVID-19. Sequencing was done on a sample of PBMCs or T cells enriched from blood (not recorded which). This receptor carries the CDR3 CASSQHDQGPGGYTF. The nucleotides are TGTGCCAGCAGCCAGCATGATCAGGGTCCCGGGGGCTACACCTTC.